This T cell receptor beta chain was retrieved from a study of shared clonotypes between healthy human individuals. Regarding the study as a whole: Non-shared clonotypes displayed generation probabilities falling below those of clonotypes present in all four donors.

This clone appeared a single time. Its antigen is unknown. The CDR3 contains 13 residues. J lost 3 bases, V lost 6 bases, and 5 bases had no gene match. Germline V lookup: CDR1 SGHTA, CDR2 FQGNSA. Clones were read by immunoSEQ multiplex PCR, and TCRdb kept only the in-frame ones, dropping some. This repertoire shows fewer than 3 million clones, about nine tenths found once; its top ten account for more than 0.35%. Sample: naive CD4+ T cells from PBMCs. Subset denoted: CD45RA+ positively selected. The rearrangement links TRBV7-2 to TRBJ2-7; TRBD1 matches 7 bases. The source is a young man in good health. Some clones in this sample may be carry-over from other donors' samples. The CDR3 coding sequence is TGTGCCAGCAGAGGGGACAGCCGCTACGAGCAGTACTTC. Translation gives CASRGDSRYEQYF.